This TCR beta chain came from a study of beta chain features in type 1 diabetes. The overall study: Sorted cells from all samples, numbering about 99,000,000, were examined. Overall study findings and caveats: PCR could preferentially amplify shorter templates, alike in patients and controls.

Trimming removed 0 bases at V and 5 bases at J, with 13 bases between. Germline CDR1 reads MNHNS; CDR2 reads SASEGT. This CDR3 comprises 16 residues. With respect to this clone: Its target is unknown.

Since all of the isolated RNA was reverse transcribed, expressed TCRB transcripts were what got sequenced. Clones were read by immunoSEQ multiplex PCR, and TCRdb kept only the in-frame ones, dropping some. This table has about 620,000 clones, around 15% appearing once. The specimen sequenced was naive CD4+ T cells from blood. This TCR derives from a man aged 18 to 29 in good health. J is TRBJ1-4 and V is TRBV6-1; a possible D gene is TRBD1 (5 bases). The CDR3 DNA reads as TGTGCCAGCAGTGAAGCGTTCGGGGGTAAGAATGAAAAACTGTTTTTT. It translates to CASSEAFGGKNEKLFF.